These 10 T cell receptor beta chains were all obtained from the same sample, sequenced in a study of CD8 T cells in Susac syndrome. Random-hexamer reverse transcription was applied to about 0.5 to 1 ug RNA. From the immunoSEQ multiplex PCR reads, TCRdb called clonotypes with MiXCR, one entry per CDR3 protein. The table records about 240,000 distinct CDR3 sequences, 90% to 96% of them present only once. The sequencing sample was made of CD4+ T cells from PBMCs. These receptors were taken from a human donor with Susac syndrome.

The chain recombines TRBV6-2 or TRBV6-3 with TRBJ2-5; the D is unclear. V was pared by 2 bases and J by 2 bases, with 3 bases between. The germline CDR1 and CDR2 sequences are MNHEY and SVGEGT. This CDR3 comprises 12 residues. In DNA, the CDR3 is TGTGCCAGCAGTTACCCACAAGAGACCCAGTACTTC. Translation gives CASSYPQETQYF.

This chain uses TRBV29-1 with TRBJ2-1; D may match TRBD1 or TRBD2 (5 bases each). Trimming took 4 bases from V and 2 from J, leaving 18 bases between them. CDR1 is SQVTM and CDR2 is ANQGSEA in the germline V gene. This CDR3 contains 16 residues. The CDR3 protein is CSVGGAAGPAYNEQFF. The CDR3 DNA reads TGCAGCGTTGGAGGGGCGGCGGGCCCCGCCTACAATGAGCAGTTCTTC.

This chain uses TRBV7-6 with TRBJ2-5; D not certain. CDR3 length: 12 amino acids. Germline V lookup: CDR1 SGHVS, CDR2 FNYEAQ. Trimming left V 5 bases short and J 5 bases short, with 9 bases between. CDR3 sequence reads: CASSAQQETQYF. DNA of the CDR3: TGTGCCAGCAGCGCACAACAGGAGACCCAGTACTTC.

The rearrangement links TRBV7-6 to TRBJ1-2; 7 nucleotides match TRBD1. This CDR3 comprises 18 residues. Per germline, CDR1 SGHVS and CDR2 FNYEAQ. With V trimmed by 5 bases and J by 4 bases, 19 bases remained unmatched. The CDR3: CASSPLGPTGTSLYGYTF. CDR3 DNA sequence: TGTGCCAGCAGCCCCCTAGGCCCGACAGGGACGAGCCTCTATGGCTACACCTTC.

This clonotype has only one observation. The rearrangement uses TRBV7-9 and TRBJ1-3; maybe TRBD1 (5 bases). This CDR3 is built from 16 residues. V lost 5 bases and J 5 bases, leaving 19 bases between the germline ends. CDR1 and CDR2 from the germline V gene are SEHNR and FQNEAQ (reference sequence). The chain's CDR3 is CASSPGPDGVRNTIYF. In nucleotides, the CDR3 is TGTGCCAGCAGCCCGGGGCCCGATGGGGTGAGAAACACCATATATTTT.

This chain joins TRBV28 and TRBJ2-5; TRBD2 matches at 8 bases. J gave up 6 bases and V 5 bases, and 17 bases lay outside the gene matches. In germline, CDR1 is MDHEN, CDR2 SYDVKM. This CDR3 has 17 amino acids. CDR3 region: CASSPRFSGAGVQTQYF. The CDR3 DNA reads TGTGCCAGCAGTCCCCGTTTTTCGGGAGCGGGAGTTCAGACCCAGTACTTC.

This chain links TRBV7-9 with TRBJ1-1, with D perhaps matching TRBD1 (6 bases). This CDR3 spans 13 amino acids. Deletions cut 5 bases from V and 6 bases from J, with 13 bases between. Germline-derived CDR1 and CDR2 are SEHNR and FQNEAQ (reference sequence). The CDR3 spells CASSALGAAEAFF. The CDR3 nucleotides are TGTGCCAGCAGCGCCTTGGGGGCGGCTGAAGCTTTCTTT.

The V gene is TRBV15, the J gene TRBJ2-7; the D is unclear. The CDR3 runs to 13 residues. Germline CDR1 is LNHNV and CDR2 is YYDKDF (reference sequence). V shed 1 base and J shed 6 bases, with 10 bases lying between them. The CDR3 here is CATSRGPPGEQYF. In nucleotides, the CDR3 is TGTGCCACCAGCAGAGGCCCTCCGGGCGAGCAGTACTTC.

The chain is built from TRBV2 and TRBJ2-4; no firm D call. CDR1 is SNHLY, CDR2 FYNNEI, per germline. With 2 bases removed from V and 8 bases from J, the gap between germline ends came to 13 bases. CDR3 length equals 14 residues. Written as DNA, the CDR3 is TGTGCCAGCAGTGAACAGAGACATCGGGACATTCAGTACTTC. This encodes CASSEQRHRDIQYF.

This clonotype appeared a single time. The V call is TRBV20-1, the J call TRBJ2-1; D might be TRBD2 (5 bases). V was cut by 1 base and J by 0 bases, with 13 bases left in between. Germline CDR1 is DFQATT and CDR2 is SNEGSKA (reference sequence). This CDR3 has 16 residues. CDR3 DNA: TGCAGTGCTAGAGGGTTAGCGAACAGCTCCTACAATGAGCAGTTCTTC. Its protein is CSARGLANSSYNEQFF.